A selection of T cell receptor beta chains follows, all from one sample in a study of human T cells and chemical hapten exposure. One entry per CDR3 protein results from TCRdb running MiXCR on the RACE reads. The repertoire has about 130,000 distinct CDR3 sequences, about 8.2% of them found once; the top ten carry 1.5% to 2%. Material: whole blood. Receptor source: a male donor in good health. Some clones in this sample may be carry-over from other donors' samples. The CDR3 runs from the conserved cysteine through the conserved F or W. Each record gives: CDR3 protein, CDR3 DNA, D gene, V gene, clone size, CDR3 length, J gene. A D gene is named only where the DNA matches it firmly. Only some rows state a clone size, as once, few, many or a class for expanded clones.

CDR3 protein: CASREGTSKGGELFF
CDR3 DNA: TGTGCCAGCAGGGAAGGGACCTCAAAGGGAGGGGAGCTGTTTTTT
D gene: .
V gene: TRBV7-8
clone size: few
CDR3 length: 15
J gene: TRBJ2-2

CDR3 protein: CSARDNGQGYSPLHF
CDR3 DNA: TGCAGTGCTAGAGATAATGGGCAGGGGTATTCACCCCTCCACTTT
D gene: .
V gene: TRBV20-1
clone size: many
CDR3 length: 15
J gene: TRBJ1-6

CDR3 protein: CASSVDLGQGYEQYF
CDR3 DNA: TGTGCCAGCAGCGTAGACTTAGGGCAGGGATACGAGCAGTACTTC
D gene: .
V gene: TRBV9
clone size: few
CDR3 length: 15
J gene: TRBJ2-7

CDR3 protein: CASSQSSFGDQPQHF
CDR3 DNA: TGTGCCAGCAGTCAAAGTTCCTTCGGGGATCAGCCCCAGCATTTT
D gene: .
V gene: TRBV12-3/TRBV12-4
clone size: .
CDR3 length: 15
J gene: TRBJ1-5

CDR3 protein: CASSLAPRRLAGIYNEQFF
CDR3 DNA: TGCGCCAGCAGCTTGGCCCCTAGGCGTCTAGCGGGAATATACAATGAGCAGTTCTTC
D gene: TRBD2
V gene: TRBV5-1
clone size: few
CDR3 length: 19
J gene: TRBJ2-1

CDR3 protein: CASSSQGAGSNQPQHF
CDR3 DNA: TGTGCCAGCAGTTCGCAGGGGGCAGGGAGCAATCAGCCCCAGCATTTT
D gene: TRBD1
V gene: TRBV6-5
clone size: .
CDR3 length: 16
J gene: TRBJ1-5

CDR3 protein: CASSTSQMETQYF
CDR3 DNA: TGTGCCAGTAGTACGTCGCAAATGGAGACCCAGTACTTC
D gene: .
V gene: TRBV19
clone size: few
CDR3 length: 13
J gene: TRBJ2-5

CDR3 protein: CSVEQGPTYEQYF
CDR3 DNA: TGCAGCGTTGAACAGGGCCCCACCTACGAGCAGTACTTC
D gene: .
V gene: TRBV29-1
clone size: .
CDR3 length: 13
J gene: TRBJ2-7

CDR3 protein: CASSTRRQPGTEAFF
CDR3 DNA: TGCGCCAGCAGCACCCGCCGACAGCCGGGGACTGAAGCTTTCTTT
D gene: .
V gene: TRBV5-1
clone size: many
CDR3 length: 15
J gene: TRBJ1-1

CDR3 protein: CSVGTSGRNEQFF
CDR3 DNA: TGCAGCGTTGGGACTAGCGGGAGGAATGAGCAGTTCTTC
D gene: TRBD2
V gene: TRBV29-1
clone size: many
CDR3 length: 13
J gene: TRBJ2-1

CDR3 protein: CASSTMTGWDQPQHF
CDR3 DNA: TGTGCCAGCAGTACTATGACAGGGTGGGATCAGCCCCAGCATTTT
D gene: TRBD1
V gene: TRBV25-1
clone size: few
CDR3 length: 15
J gene: TRBJ1-5

CDR3 protein: CASSSPTSNEQYF
CDR3 DNA: TGTGCCAGCAGCTCTCCAACTAGCAACGAGCAGTACTTC
D gene: .
V gene: TRBV7-9
clone size: many
CDR3 length: 13
J gene: TRBJ2-7

CDR3 protein: CASSQPISSYNEQFF
CDR3 DNA: TGTGCCAGCAGCCAACCGATAAGCTCCTACAATGAGCAGTTCTTC
D gene: .
V gene: TRBV3-1
clone size: many
CDR3 length: 15
J gene: TRBJ2-1

CDR3 protein: CASSFGVSLAGELFF
CDR3 DNA: TGTGCCAGCAGCTTTGGAGTTTCCCTGGCCGGGGAGCTGTTTTTT
D gene: .
V gene: TRBV7-9
clone size: .
CDR3 length: 15
J gene: TRBJ2-2

CDR3 protein: CAISTSGSWNEQFF
CDR3 DNA: TGTGCCATCAGTACTAGCGGGAGCTGGAATGAGCAGTTCTTC
D gene: TRBD2
V gene: TRBV10-3
clone size: many
CDR3 length: 14
J gene: TRBJ2-1

CDR3 protein: CAISDPGLAGSSYNEQFF
CDR3 DNA: TGTGCCATCAGTGACCCGGGACTAGCGGGGAGCTCCTACAATGAGCAGTTCTTC
D gene: TRBD2
V gene: TRBV10-3
clone size: .
CDR3 length: 18
J gene: TRBJ2-1

CDR3 protein: CASSYSKGTEWSGANVLTF
CDR3 DNA: TGTGCCAGCAGTTACTCGAAGGGGACAGAGTGGTCTGGGGCCAACGTCCTGACTTTC
D gene: TRBD1
V gene: TRBV6-5
clone size: .
CDR3 length: 19
J gene: TRBJ2-6

CDR3 protein: CASSYFPSGVQETQYF
CDR3 DNA: TGTGCCAGCAGTTACTTCCCATCAGGCGTCCAAGAGACCCAGTACTTC
D gene: .
V gene: TRBV6-6
clone size: .
CDR3 length: 16
J gene: TRBJ2-5

CDR3 protein: CASSEAGAGGNEQFF
CDR3 DNA: TGTGCCAGCAGTGAAGCGGGGGCAGGGGGAAATGAGCAGTTCTTC
D gene: TRBD1
V gene: TRBV6-1
clone size: .
CDR3 length: 15
J gene: TRBJ2-1

CDR3 protein: CASSQGVAGAGEQYF
CDR3 DNA: TGCGCCAGCAGCCAGGGCGTCGCGGGGGCCGGCGAGCAGTACTTC
D gene: .
V gene: TRBV4-1
clone size: few
CDR3 length: 15
J gene: TRBJ2-7

CDR3 protein: CASSLAGKDTQYF
CDR3 DNA: TGTGCCAGCAGCCTAGCGGGGAAAGATACGCAGTATTTT
D gene: TRBD2
V gene: TRBV14
clone size: few
CDR3 length: 13
J gene: TRBJ2-3

CDR3 protein: CASSLGTSGVEQYF
CDR3 DNA: TGTGCCAGCAGTTTAGGGACTAGCGGGGTCGAGCAGTACTTC
D gene: TRBD2
V gene: TRBV27
clone size: .
CDR3 length: 14
J gene: TRBJ2-7

CDR3 protein: CASSQDEGAEAQHF
CDR3 DNA: TGCGCCAGCAGCCAAGATGAGGGGGCTGAGGCCCAGCATTTT
D gene: TRBD1
V gene: TRBV4-3
clone size: few
CDR3 length: 14
J gene: TRBJ1-5

CDR3 protein: CASRTTGLSNYGYTF
CDR3 DNA: TGTGCCAGCCGAACGACAGGCCTTTCTAACTATGGCTACACCTTC
D gene: .
V gene: TRBV21-1
clone size: many
CDR3 length: 15
J gene: TRBJ1-2

CDR3 protein: CASRQGQVGFYNEQFF
CDR3 DNA: TGTGCCAGCAGACAGGGACAGGTTGGATTCTACAATGAGCAGTTCTTC
D gene: TRBD1
V gene: TRBV7-9
clone size: few
CDR3 length: 16
J gene: TRBJ2-1

CDR3 protein: CASRTGTGGSLGGNTF
CDR3 DNA: TGTGCCAGCAGGACCGGGACAGGGGGCTCTCTAGGTGGCAACACCTTC
D gene: TRBD1
V gene: TRBV7-9
clone size: .
CDR3 length: 16
J gene: TRBJ1-2

CDR3 protein: CASSLVAGGTGELFF
CDR3 DNA: TGTGCCAGCAGCTTAGTGGCAGGGGGCACCGGGGAGCTGTTTTTT
D gene: TRBD1
V gene: TRBV11-2
clone size: few
CDR3 length: 15
J gene: TRBJ2-2

CDR3 protein: CASSKSGSSGDTQYF
CDR3 DNA: TGTGCCAGCAGCAAGAGCGGGTCCTCGGGTGATACGCAGTATTTT
D gene: .
V gene: TRBV4-2
clone size: .
CDR3 length: 15
J gene: TRBJ2-3

CDR3 protein: CSARRGGGEAFF
CDR3 DNA: TGCAGTGCTCGCCGTGGGGGGGGTGAAGCTTTCTTT
D gene: .
V gene: TRBV20-1
clone size: few
CDR3 length: 12
J gene: TRBJ1-1

CDR3 protein: CASSVGDQETQYF
CDR3 DNA: TGTGCCAGCAGCGTTGGGGACCAAGAGACCCAGTACTTC
D gene: .
V gene: TRBV7-9
clone size: few
CDR3 length: 13
J gene: TRBJ2-5

CDR3 protein: CASSPGSGLAGETQYF
CDR3 DNA: TGCGCCAGCAGCCCCGGCTCCGGACTAGCGGGAGAGACCCAGTACTTC
D gene: TRBD2
V gene: TRBV4-1
clone size: .
CDR3 length: 16
J gene: TRBJ2-5

CDR3 protein: CSVAGFFSYNEQFF
CDR3 DNA: TGCAGTGTTGCGGGGTTTTTCTCCTACAATGAGCAGTTCTTC
D gene: .
V gene: TRBV20-1
clone size: many
CDR3 length: 14
J gene: TRBJ2-1

CDR3 protein: CASSLVGGSGNTIYF
CDR3 DNA: TGTGCCAGCAGCTTAGTAGGAGGATCTGGAAACACCATATATTTT
D gene: .
V gene: TRBV7-9
clone size: .
CDR3 length: 15
J gene: TRBJ1-3

CDR3 protein: CASSPPGLAGGREQFF
CDR3 DNA: TGTGCCAGCAGCCCCCCGGGACTAGCGGGAGGGCGTGAGCAGTTCTTC
D gene: TRBD2
V gene: TRBV6-5
clone size: few
CDR3 length: 16
J gene: TRBJ2-1

CDR3 protein: CSARDRAGDTQYF
CDR3 DNA: TGCAGTGCTAGAGACAGGGCCGGAGATACGCAGTATTTT
D gene: .
V gene: TRBV20-1
clone size: .
CDR3 length: 13
J gene: TRBJ2-3

CDR3 protein: CASRDSSGGLNTGELFF
CDR3 DNA: TGTGCCAGCAGAGATTCTAGCGGGGGGCTGAACACCGGGGAGCTGTTTTTT
D gene: TRBD2
V gene: TRBV7-3
clone size: few
CDR3 length: 17
J gene: TRBJ2-2

CDR3 protein: CASVLSGVSTDTQYF
CDR3 DNA: TGTGCTAGTGTCCTGTCGGGGGTCAGCACAGATACGCAGTATTTT
D gene: .
V gene: TRBV12-5
clone size: few
CDR3 length: 15
J gene: TRBJ2-3